This passage covers 20 T cell receptor beta chains from one sample sequenced in a study of shared T cell receptors in the human thymus. Data came from immunoSEQ multiplex PCR; TCRdb stores just in-frame clones and leaves some out. The table includes hundreds of thousands of clones, 70% to 90% detected once. These same data were also listed under a study on human thymus T cells.

The sequenced sample consisted of thymocytes. All receptors derive from a girl younger than two with a congenital heart defect.

This clone has just a few counts. The gene calls are TRBV10-3 and TRBJ1-1; TRBD1 matches 11 bases. V shed 6 bases and J 4 bases; nucleotides not matched to a gene: 7. There are 15 residues in the CDR3. The germline V gene encodes CDR1 ENHRY and CDR2 SYGVKD. The CDR3 DNA is TGTGCCATCAGAGAGGGGACAGGGGGTTCCACTGAAGCTTTCTTT. Translation gives CAIREGTGGSTEAFF.

The chain uses TRBV6-5 and TRBJ1-6, with D possibly TRBD1 on 5 matching bases. The V end lost 8 bases, the J end lost 0 bases, and 11 bases lay between the germline ends. Germline V lookup: CDR1 MNHEY, CDR2 SVGAGI. This CDR3 region has 15 residues. The CDR3 DNA follows: TGTGCCAGCCAGGTGGGGCACTCCTATAATTCACCCCTCCACTTT. Protein: CASQVGHSYNSPLHF.

With regard to this clone: The same CDR3 can be traced to other DNA sequences in this sample. The chain's CDR3 is CASSPSTSFHEQYF. CDR3 nucleotide sequence: TGTGCCAGCAGTCCATCAACTAGTTTCCACGAGCAGTACTTC. The chain joins TRBV28 to TRBJ2-7; a possible D gene is TRBD2 (5 bases). The CDR3 consists of 14 residues. Deletions cut 5 bases from V and 5 bases from J, with 16 bases between. Germline V CDR1 and CDR2: MDHEN, SYDVKM.

The V and J genes are TRBV7-2 and TRBJ2-1, with 9 bases matching TRBD2. Germline trimming cut 1 base from V and 14 bases from J; bases unmatched to any gene: 15. Germline CDR1 is SGHTA and CDR2 is FQGNSA. The CDR3 contains 16 residues. The CDR3 DNA reads TGTGCCAGCAGCTTAGTACAGTTAGCGGGGGCCAAACCGGAGTTCTTC. As protein: CASSLVQLAGAKPEFF.

This chain links TRBV15 with TRBJ1-1; D not certain. Trimming removed 3 bases at V and 1 base at J, with 12 bases between. The CDR3 has 15 amino acids. The germline V gene encodes CDR1 LNHNV and CDR2 YYDKDF (reference sequence). This chain's CDR3 is CATSSSRFRNTEAFF. The CDR3 bases are TGTGCCACCAGCAGTTCGCGGTTTAGGAACACTGAAGCTTTCTTT.

In this sample, this clone turned up once. The chain combines TRBV19 with TRBJ1-3, with 8 bases aligning to TRBD1. The CDR3 is 18 residues long. V lost 3 bases to trimming and J lost 4 bases; unmatched junction nucleotides: 14. Germline loops: CDR1 LNHDA, CDR2 SQIVND (reference sequence). The chain's CDR3 is CASSILTFRQGQGNTIYF. CDR3 in DNA: TGTGCCAGTAGTATTTTAACTTTCAGACAGGGGCAAGGAAACACCATATATTTT.

The genes are TRBV4-1 and TRBJ2-6; a possible D gene is TRBD2 (5 bases). The length of the CDR3 is 15 residues. The V and J ends lost 5 bases and 2 bases respectively, with 10 bases between them. CDR1 MGHRA and CDR2 YSYEKL come from the germline V gene. The CDR3 bases are TGCGCCAGCAGCTACCGGGAACCTGGGGCCAACGTCCTGACTTTC. This codes for CASSYREPGANVLTF.

The V gene is TRBV7-6, the J gene TRBJ2-3, with D unresolved. CDR3 length equals 16 residues. V was cut by 1 base and J by 0 bases, with 11 bases left in between. Looked up from germline, CDR1 is SGHVS and CDR2 is FNYEAQ. The CDR3 region is CASSLVARPSTDTQYF. In DNA form, the CDR3 reads TGTGCCAGCAGCTTAGTAGCACGACCCAGCACAGATACGCAGTATTTT.

This clone was seen a few times. The gene calls are TRBV2 and TRBJ1-3; TRBD1 aligns across 8 bases. CDR1 is SNHLY, CDR2 FYNNEI, per germline. CDR3 size: 16 residues. V shed 5 bases, J shed 0 bases, and the junction held 6 bases outside the gene matches. This CDR3 reads CASSTGQGPSGNTIYF. The CDR3 DNA reads TGTGCCAGCAGTACCGGACAGGGACCCTCTGGAAACACCATATATTTT.

The chain carries TRBV6-1 and TRBJ1-6; 7 bases line up with TRBD1. The CDR3 extends over 15 amino acids. V lost 2 bases to trimming and J lost 6 bases; unmatched junction nucleotides: 4. Germline-derived CDR1 and CDR2 are MNHNS and SASEGT. CDR3: CASSELDRPNSPLHF. CDR3 sequence (DNA): TGTGCCAGCAGTGAATTGGACAGGCCTAATTCACCCCTCCACTTT.

J is TRBJ2-5 and V is TRBV5-5; D call uncertain. V was cut by 0 bases and J by 5 bases, with 8 bases left in between. Germline V gene lookup returns CDR1 SGHKS and CDR2 YYEKEE (reference sequence). This CDR3 spans 13 amino acids. Here the CDR3 reads CASSLGALETQYF. For the CDR3, the DNA is TGTGCCAGCAGCTTGGGGGCTTTGGAGACCCAGTACTTC.

The rearrangement joins TRBV28 to TRBJ1-2, with D perhaps matching TRBD1 (6 bases). CDR3 size: 14 residues. Germline lookup yields CDR1 MDHEN and CDR2 SYDVKM. V was trimmed by 5 bases and J by 7 bases, leaving 17 bases between them. CDR3 bases: TGTGCCAGCAGTCCCCCCGGGGGGCAAGGTGGCTACACCTTC. Protein: CASSPPGGQGGYTF.

This chain links TRBV15 with TRBJ2-7; 7 nucleotides align to TRBD1. Germline loops: CDR1 LNHNV, CDR2 YYDKDF (reference sequence). CDR3 length: 15 residues. V was clipped by 0 bases and J by 3 bases; unmatched bases: 5. CDR3 nucleotide sequence: TGTGCCACCAGCAGAGATTCGACAGGGATCTACGAGCAGTACTTC. Its translation is CATSRDSTGIYEQYF.

This chain joins TRBV4-1 and TRBJ1-5, with a tentative D call TRBD1 (6 bases). Trimming pared 0 bases from V and 6 bases from J, leaving 21 bases between. The CDR3 is 18 amino acids. CDR1 and CDR2 from the germline V gene are MGHRA and YSYEKL. This CDR3 reads CASSQDAGAGEIFQPQHF. Here the CDR3 DNA reads TGCGCCAGCAGCCAAGACGCTGGCGCAGGGGAAATTTTTCAGCCCCAGCATTTT.

V and J are TRBV27 and TRBJ1-1; no reliable D call. The CDR3 length is 16 residues. Germline assignment: CDR1 MNHEY and CDR2 SMNVEV (reference sequence). V was pared by 2 bases and J by 1 base, with 14 bases between. CDR3 DNA: TGTGCCAGCAGTTTAGAAATAGCGCGTCGGAACACTGAAGCTTTCTTT. It codes for CASSLEIARRNTEAFF.

The DNA for the CDR3 is TGTGCCAGCAGCTTTAAACAGGTTCAGAGCACTGAAGCTTTCTTT. Translation gives CASSFKQVQSTEAFF. The V gene is TRBV7-9, the J gene TRBJ1-1, with D perhaps matching TRBD1 (5 bases). The germline V gene has CDR1 SEHNR and CDR2 FQNEAQ (reference sequence). CDR3 length equals 15 residues. V was clipped by 3 bases and J by 4 bases, with 15 bases between them.

The rearrangement links TRBV6-6 to TRBJ1-5, with D hard to call. CDR1 MNHNY and CDR2 SVGAGI come from the germline V gene (reference sequence). V gave up 1 base and J gave up 4 bases, with 2 bases separating them. This CDR3 is 12 amino acids long. This CDR3 is CASSYLNQPQHF. CDR3 sequence (DNA): TGTGCCAGCAGTTACTTAAATCAGCCCCAGCATTTT.

This clone has only a few counts. The chain links TRBV27 to TRBJ2-7; 7 bases fit TRBD1. Germline V gives CDR1 MNHEY, CDR2 SMNVEV (reference sequence). The CDR3 spans 14 residues. J lost 3 bases, V lost 0 bases, and 2 bases had no gene match. The chain's CDR3 is CASSLSGQNYEQYF. In DNA form, the CDR3 reads TGTGCCAGCAGTTTATCGGGACAGAACTACGAGCAGTACTTC.

The V gene is TRBV27, the J gene TRBJ2-7, with D perhaps TRBD1 (6 bases). This CDR3 has 13 residues. CDR1 is MNHEY and CDR2 is SMNVEV in the germline V gene (reference sequence). V lost 6 bases, J lost 4 bases, and 13 bases lay in between. CDR3 region: CASSPDSSYEQYF. The CDR3 nucleotides are TGTGCCAGCAGCCCGGACAGTTCGTACGAGCAGTACTTC.

CDR3 amino acids: CRLGGVDTQYF. The CDR3 nucleotides are TGCAGACTAGGGGGAGTGGATACGCAGTATTTT. The chain uses TRBV20-1 and TRBJ2-3; D perhaps matches TRBD1 (6 bases). CDR1 and CDR2 (germline): DFQATT, SNEGSKA (reference sequence). There are 11 residues in the CDR3.